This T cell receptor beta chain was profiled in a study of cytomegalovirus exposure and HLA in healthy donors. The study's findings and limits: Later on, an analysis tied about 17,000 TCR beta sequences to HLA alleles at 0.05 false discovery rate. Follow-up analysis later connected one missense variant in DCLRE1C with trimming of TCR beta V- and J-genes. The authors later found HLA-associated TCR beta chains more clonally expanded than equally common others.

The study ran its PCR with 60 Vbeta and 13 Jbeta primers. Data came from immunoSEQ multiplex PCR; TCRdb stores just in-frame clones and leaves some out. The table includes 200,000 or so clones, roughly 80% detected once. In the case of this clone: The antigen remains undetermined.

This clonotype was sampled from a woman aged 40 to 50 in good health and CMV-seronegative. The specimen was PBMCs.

This CDR3 is CASSLLVAGGTGELFF. CDR3 nucleotides: TGCGCCAGCAGCTTACTGGTGGCGGGAGGCACCGGGGAGCTGTTTTTT. The chain carries TRBV5-1 and TRBJ2-2; TRBD2 aligns across 8 bases. The V segment lost 2 bases and the J segment 4 bases; nucleotides outside the gene matches: 7. The CDR3 spans 16 residues. Per germline, CDR1 SGHRS and CDR2 YFSETQ. Full variable domain (missing parts from reference TRBV5-1 and TRBJ2-2): KAGVTQTPRYLIKTRGQQVTLSCSPISGHRSVSWYQQTPGQGLQFLFEYFSETQRNKGNFPGRFSGRQFSNSRSEMNVSTLELGDSALYLCASSLLVAGGTGELFFGEGSRLTVL.